Below are 18 T cell receptor beta chains sequenced from a single sample in a study of esophageal squamous cell carcinoma under preoperative chemotherapy. TCRdb itself ran the PCR reads through MiXCR, one entry per CDR3 protein. The sample holds under 20,000 distinct CDR3 sequences, about 45% seen once. The time point: after preoperative PTX-NDP chemotherapy. The specimen was taken from a patient given preoperative chemotherapy. These receptors were taken from a human donor with esophageal squamous cell carcinoma. The donor label of this sample is uncertain.

This clonotype was detected only a few times. V and J are TRBV7-2 and TRBJ2-3; TRBD1 matches at 9 bases. Per germline, CDR1 SGHTA and CDR2 FQGNSA. The CDR3 spans 13 residues. The V and J ends lost 7 bases and 3 bases, in that order; junction bases with no gene match: 2. This CDR3 reads CASKQGATDTQYF. CDR3 DNA: TGTGCCAGCAAACAGGGGGCAACAGATACGCAGTATTTT.

The chain employs TRBV7-2 and TRBJ2-5, with D perhaps matching TRBD2 (5 bases). In germline, CDR1 is SGHTA, CDR2 FQGNSA. V was trimmed by 1 base and J by 1 base, leaving 10 bases between them. CDR3 length: 15 amino acids. CDR3 bases: TGTGCCAGCAGCTTAGGCGGCGGGTTCCAAGAGACCCAGTACTTC. This codes for CASSLGGGFQETQYF.

This clonotype was seen more than once but under ten times. The chain recombines TRBV7-2 with TRBJ2-3; 10 bases match TRBD2. CDR1 and CDR2 (germline): SGHTA, FQGNSA. The CDR3 is 16 residues long. The junction had 4 bases not matched to a gene; V was cut back by 2 bases and J by 2 bases. This CDR3 reads CASSLLAGVITDTQYF. The CDR3 coding sequence is TGTGCCAGCAGCTTACTAGCGGGGGTTATCACAGATACGCAGTATTTT.

The chain carries TRBV7-2 and TRBJ2-6, with D possibly being TRBD2 (5 bases). Germline lookup yields CDR1 SGHTA and CDR2 FQGNSA. Between the trimmed V and J ends, which lost 5 bases and 2 bases, there was a span of 10 bases. The CDR3 has 15 amino acids. Written as DNA, the CDR3 is TGTGCCAGCAGCCCGGGAAGGACTGGGGCCAACGTCCTGACTTTC. Residues: CASSPGRTGANVLTF. Full variable domain (outside the CDR3, taken from reference TRBV7-2 and TRBJ2-6): GAGVSQSPSNKVTEKGKDVELRCDPISGHTALYWYRQSLGQGLEFLIYFQGNSAPDKSGLPSDRFSAERTGGSVSTLTIQRTQQEDSAVYLCASSPGRTGANVLTFGAGSRLTVL.

This clonotype was detected many times. The CDR3 protein is CASSLARASGGLNSYEQYF. The CDR3 region has the DNA TGTGCCAGCAGCTTAGCTCGAGCTAGCGGGGGTCTAAACTCCTACGAGCAGTACTTC. The V call is TRBV7-6, the J call TRBJ2-7, with TRBD2 matching over 10 bases. This CDR3 is 19 amino acids long. The germline gives CDR1 SGHVS, CDR2 FNYEAQ. After removal of 0 bases from V and 0 bases from J, the junction contained 11 bases not matched to a gene.

This clonotype was counted only a few times. The gene calls are TRBV7-7 and TRBJ2-1; TRBD1 might be the D (8 bases). The CDR3 runs to 17 residues. V was cut by 5 bases and J by 2 bases, with 19 bases left in between. Germline V lookup: CDR1 SSHAT, CDR2 FNYEAQ (reference sequence). DNA of the CDR3: TGTGCCAGCAGCCAGGGGGCGGGGGTGGACACCTACAATGAGCAGTTCTTC. As protein: CASSQGAGVDTYNEQFF.

The rearrangement joins TRBV7-2 to TRBJ1-1, with D unclear. The ends were cut back, 2 bases at V and 3 bases at J, with 4 bases in the middle. Germline CDR1 and CDR2: SGHTA and FQGNSA. The CDR3 is 12 amino acids. CDR3 region: CASSLSHTEAFF. Written as DNA, the CDR3 is TGTGCCAGCAGCTTATCCCACACTGAAGCTTTCTTT.

The rearrangement links TRBV12-3 or TRBV12-4 to TRBJ2-6; D unresolved. V lost 10 bases to trimming and J lost 4 bases, with 8 bases between them. The CDR3 spans 12 residues. The chain's CDR3 is CANLEGANVLTF. CDR3 in DNA: TGTGCCAACTTAGAGGGGGCCAACGTCCTGACTTTC.

The table lists this clonotype with many counts. The chain couples TRBV12-3 or TRBV12-4 to TRBJ2-1, with 7 bases aligning to TRBD1. The trim removed 3 bases at V and 10 bases at J, leaving 9 bases unmatched. The CDR3 is 14 amino acids. CDR3 amino acids: CASSLTGRRGEQFF. CDR3 nucleotide sequence: TGTGCCAGCAGTTTGACAGGGAGACGCGGCGAGCAGTTCTTC.

This sequence joins TRBV20-1 and TRBJ2-1, with 7 positions matching TRBD2. CDR1 and CDR2 (germline): DFQATT, SNEGSKA (reference sequence). Germline trimming cut 6 bases from V and 5 bases from J; bases unmatched to any gene: 19. This CDR3 region has 17 residues. The CDR3 sequence is CSATGLGGSSFHNEQFF. The DNA for the CDR3 is TGCAGTGCCACTGGGCTGGGGGGGTCCAGTTTCCACAATGAGCAGTTCTTC.

This clonotype appeared many times. The chain recombines TRBV7-8 with TRBJ2-7; tentatively, D is TRBD2 (5 bases). In germline, CDR1 is SGHVS, CDR2 FQNEAQ. The CDR3 covers 17 residues. V lost 0 bases to trimming and J lost 2 bases, with 17 bases between them. Here the CDR3 reads CASSLAEARRAAYEQYF. The CDR3, as DNA: TGTGCCAGCAGCTTAGCGGAGGCTAGGCGAGCTGCCTACGAGCAGTACTTC.

Many counts were recorded for this clonotype. The chain has TRBV27 and TRBJ2-1; TRBD2 agrees at 9 bases. The CDR3 contains 14 residues. Germline V gives CDR1 MNHEY, CDR2 SMNVEV (reference sequence). J was trimmed by 3 bases and V by 6 bases; bases with no gene match: 3. CDR3 residues: CASRVAGVYNEQFF. In DNA form, the CDR3 reads TGTGCCAGCAGGGTAGCGGGGGTCTACAATGAGCAGTTCTTC.

In the case of this clonotype: Germline and junction disagree at one end, which may indicate a read error. The chain employs TRBV12-3 or TRBV12-4 and TRBJ2-3; the D gene is possibly TRBD2 (6 bases). This CDR3 has 16 residues. The DNA for the CDR3 is TGTGCGAGCAGTTTCGCGGGGATGTGCGCCAAAAATACGCAGTATTTC. This codes for CASSFAGMCAKNTQYF.

About this clonotype: At one boundary the junction diverges from the germline segment, which might be a read error. CDR3 coding DNA: TGTGCCAGCAGCCCCTCGGGGGTCGGCACCAAAAATACTCAGTACTTT. Protein sequence: CASSPSGVGTKNTQYF. The gene calls are TRBV11-2 and TRBJ2-4; D might be TRBD2 (6 bases). Per germline, CDR1 SGHAT and CDR2 FQNNGV. The length of the CDR3 is 16 residues.

In the case of this clonotype: At one end, the junction sequence differs from germline, possibly due to a read error. The chain is built from TRBV12-3 or TRBV12-4 and TRBJ2-2; a weak D match, TRBD1 (6 bases). This CDR3 is built from 15 residues. In DNA form, the CDR3 reads TGTGCCAGCAGTCCGGACAGCTGGGGCACCGATGCGCTGTATTTT. It yields the protein CASSPDSWGTDALYF.

The chain is built from TRBV11-2 and TRBJ2-3; D may correspond to TRBD1 or TRBD2 (6 bases each). The CDR3 contains 15 residues. Germline V gene data show CDR1 as SGHAT and CDR2 as FQNNGV. V dropped 8 bases and J dropped 6 bases, with 21 bases sitting between them. This CDR3 is CASAPEGGPSDTQYF. The CDR3, as DNA: TGTGCCAGCGCCCCCGAGGGGGGACCCAGCGATACGCAGTATTTT. The full variable domain, with the rest looked up from reference TRBV11-2 and TRBJ2-3, is EAGVAQSPRYKIIEKRQSVAFWCNPISGHATLYWYQQILGQGPKLLIQFQNNGVVDDSQLPKDRFSAERLKGVDSTLKIQPAKLEDSAVYLCASAPEGGPSDTQYFGPGTRLTVL.

The chain joins TRBV6-1 to TRBJ2-5; 7 nucleotides match TRBD1. The trim removed 5 bases at V and 5 bases at J, leaving 5 bases unmatched. The CDR3 consists of 13 residues. Germline V gene data show CDR1 as MNHNS and CDR2 as SASEGT. DNA for the CDR3: TGTGCCAGCAGTCTCAGGGGGATTGAGACCCAGTACTTC. Amino acid sequence: CASSLRGIETQYF.

This clonotype was seen a single time. No conserved phenylalanine or tryptophan ends this CDR3, so it is likely a read error. The J gene is TRBJ2-5, the V gene TRBV7-9; a weak D match, TRBD2 (6 bases). V lost 5 bases to trimming and J lost 0 bases, with 10 bases between them. This CDR3 region has 14 residues. Germline values: CDR1 SEHNR, CDR2 FQNEAQ (reference sequence). CDR3: CASSTRDYQETQYL. The CDR3 region has the DNA TGTGCCAGCAGCACGCGGGACTACCAAGAGACCCAGTACTTG.